These 10 T cell receptor beta chains were all obtained from the same sample, sequenced in a study of T cell responses to AZD1222 COVID-19 vaccine. Sequenced by immunoSEQ multiplex PCR; TCRdb stores in-frame clones only, minus some. The data show about 88,000 clones, 85% to 90% seen once. The sequencing here drew on peripheral blood, taken 28 days after the second AZD1222 dose. The origin of the receptors is an adult who received the AZD1222 COVID-19 vaccine.

The chain is built from TRBV20-1 and TRBJ1-1; unclear D gene. The V gene lost 8 bases and the J gene lost 0 bases, with 7 bases spanning the gap. Germline V gene data show CDR1 as DFQATT and CDR2 as SNEGSKA (reference sequence). The CDR3 length is 11 residues. CDR3 in amino acids: CSSTLNTEAFF. CDR3 DNA: TGCAGTTCGACCCTGAACACTGAAGCTTTCTTT.

This chain links TRBV6-5 with TRBJ2-3; 8 bases align to TRBD2. This CDR3 has 16 amino acids. Germline-derived CDR1 and CDR2 are MNHEY and SVGAGI. The V segment lost 3 bases and the J segment 5 bases; nucleotides outside the gene matches: 10. In DNA form, the CDR3 reads TGTGCCAGCAGTTATAGCCCCCCGGGGGGGGGAGATACGCAGTATTTT. This gives the protein CASSYSPPGGGDTQYF.

The rearrangement joins TRBV5-1 to TRBJ1-4; TRBD1 is a possible D gene (6 bases). Germline V gene lookup returns CDR1 SGHRS and CDR2 YFSETQ. Trimming removed 4 bases from V and 5 bases from J, with 12 bases in between. The CDR3 totals 14 residues. CDR3 protein: CASSPTGGNEKLFF. DNA for the CDR3: TGCGCCAGCAGCCCGACAGGAGGAAATGAAAAACTGTTTTTT. Based on the CDR3 plus reference TRBV5-1 and TRBJ1-4, the full variable domain is KAGVTQTPRYLIKTRGQQVTLSCSPISGHRSVSWYQQTPGQGLQFLFEYFSETQRNKGNFPGRFSGRQFSNSRSEMNVSTLELGDSALYLCASSPTGGNEKLFFGSGTQLSVL.

This chain joins TRBV6-5 and TRBJ1-2; 7 nucleotides match TRBD1. The CDR3 consists of 14 residues. Germline loops: CDR1 MNHEY, CDR2 SVGAGI. V dropped 6 bases and J dropped 0; count of bases not matched to a gene: 4. Here the CDR3 reads CASRPGGSNYGYTF. CDR3 sequence (DNA): TGTGCCAGCAGACCAGGGGGTTCTAACTATGGCTACACCTTC.

The chain carries TRBV7-8 and TRBJ1-1, with a tentative D call TRBD1 (6 bases). CDR1 and CDR2 (germline): SGHVS, FQNEAQ. Trimming removed 5 bases from V and 2 bases from J, with 12 bases in between. The CDR3 has 14 amino acids. The CDR3 nucleotides are TGTGCCAGCAGCGCCTGGGACAAAAACACTGAAGCTTTCTTT. Protein sequence: CASSAWDKNTEAFF.

The rearrangement links TRBV7-8 to TRBJ1-6; 8 bases map to TRBD1. V lost 3 bases to trimming and J lost 7 bases; unmatched junction nucleotides: 5. The CDR3 contains 15 residues. The germline V gene encodes CDR1 SGHVS and CDR2 FQNEAQ. The CDR3 loop is CASSFSGQGNSPLHF. As DNA, the CDR3 is TGTGCCAGCAGCTTCAGCGGACAGGGCAATTCACCCCTCCACTTT.

V gene TRBV7-9 combines with J gene TRBJ1-5; 7 bases align to TRBD1. CDR1 is SEHNR and CDR2 is FQNEAQ in the germline V gene (reference sequence). V shed 4 bases, J shed 1 base, and the junction held 4 bases outside the gene matches. This CDR3 is 15 amino acids long. As DNA, the CDR3 is TGTGCCAGCAGCTCTGGACAGGCGAGCAATCAGCCCCAGCATTTT. It specifies CASSSGQASNQPQHF.

The V gene is TRBV6-5, the J gene TRBJ1-2; D might be TRBD1 (5 bases). V dropped 0 bases and J dropped 6 bases, with 8 bases sitting between them. Germline V gene lookup returns CDR1 MNHEY and CDR2 SVGAGI. CDR3 length equals 13 residues. The CDR3 loop is CASSYSGRDGYTF. The CDR3 nucleotides read TGTGCCAGCAGTTACTCAGGCAGGGATGGCTACACCTTC.

This rearrangement joins TRBV2 to TRBJ2-7; D ambiguous. The CDR3 totals 15 residues. The germline V gene encodes CDR1 SNHLY and CDR2 FYNNEI. V gave up 0 bases and J gave up 0 bases, with 9 bases separating them. CDR3 sequence reads: CASSEARSPSYEQYF. DNA for the CDR3: TGTGCCAGCAGTGAAGCGCGGAGCCCCTCCTACGAGCAGTACTTC.

The chain employs TRBV9 and TRBJ1-3; no firm D call. V shed 0 bases and J shed 2 bases, with 9 bases lying between them. The CDR3 extends over 15 amino acids. Germline V gives CDR1 SGDLS, CDR2 YYNGEE. The CDR3 loop reads CASSVARGPGNTIYF. CDR3 sequence (DNA): TGTGCCAGCAGCGTAGCTCGTGGACCTGGAAACACCATATATTTT.